Each of the 22 T cell receptor beta chains below was sequenced from the same sample in a study of vaccination and CD4 T cells after COVID-19. For these TCRs, the target antigens are not known. The treatment is: approximately nine-day PBMC culture with coronavirus spike peptide pools or control peptides (ViraFEST assay). An Oncomine TCR Beta short-read assay was used to sequence the DNA from cultured CD4+ T cells. Each CDR3 protein gets one entry after TCRdb re-called the PCR reads with MiXCR. The sample includes just over 9,500 distinct CDR3 sequences, more than 60% of them seen just once. The sample taken for sequencing was CD4+ T cells from blood, cultured in vitro. These receptors were taken from a human donor who had recovered from COVID-19.

This rearrangement joins TRBV20-1 to TRBJ2-7; unclear D gene. Germline CDR1 is DFQATT and CDR2 is SNEGSKA (reference sequence). Deletions cut 2 bases from V and 2 bases from J, with 10 bases between. The CDR3 contains 13 residues. The CDR3 DNA reads as TGCAGTGCTAGATTCTATGCTACCTACGAGCAGTACTTC. This codes for CSARFYATYEQYF.

This clonotype was seen more than once but under ten times. This rearrangement joins TRBV6-1 to TRBJ1-1; D gene uncertain. Per the germline V gene, CDR1 is MNHNS and CDR2 is SASEGT. Deletions cut 5 bases from V and 0 bases from J, with 10 bases between. The CDR3 contains 14 residues. The CDR3 here is CASSTDRVNTEAFF. The CDR3 DNA follows: TGTGCCAGCAGTACGGACCGGGTGAACACTGAAGCTTTCTTT.

This chain joins TRBV6-1 and TRBJ2-3; D gene unclear. Trimming took off 6 bases at V and 2 bases at J, with 15 bases between the two ends. This CDR3 spans 15 amino acids. Germline V gives CDR1 MNHNS, CDR2 SASEGT. CDR3 DNA: TGTGCCAGCAGGCCCCAGATTATCAACACAGATACGCAGTATTTT. Translated: CASRPQIINTDTQYF.

The chain recombines TRBV20-1 with TRBJ2-3; a weak D match, TRBD2 (6 bases). The germline V gene has CDR1 DFQATT and CDR2 SNEGSKA (reference sequence). This CDR3 is 13 amino acids long. With 3 bases removed from V and 1 base from J, the gap between germline ends came to 8 bases. CDR3 loop: CSARASGTDTQYF. The CDR3 coding sequence is TGCAGTGCTAGGGCTAGCGGCACAGATACGCAGTATTTT.

The chain combines TRBV6-1 with TRBJ2-7; 7 positions match TRBD2. From germline, CDR1 is MNHNS and CDR2 SASEGT. This CDR3 is 14 amino acids long. The V gene end was trimmed by 5 bases and the J gene end by 1 base; junction bases not matched to a gene: 5. CDR3 residues: CASSPPGGSYEQYF. In nucleotides, the CDR3 is TGTGCCAGCAGTCCCCCGGGGGGTTCCTACGAGCAGTACTTC.

The chain joins TRBV19 to TRBJ1-1; D is ambiguous. V was trimmed by 5 bases and J by 3 bases, leaving 31 bases between them. Germline V CDR1 and CDR2: LNHDA, SQIVND (reference sequence). The CDR3 covers 20 residues. For the CDR3, the DNA is TGTGCCAGTAGTCCTCGCAGGAATCGGTTCCGTTCTTATTGGGACACTGAAGCTTTCTTT. Its protein is CASSPRRNRFRSYWDTEAFF.

This clonotype was detected only a few times. V gene TRBV20-1 combines with J gene TRBJ1-1; D may be TRBD1 (5 bases). The V gene's germline CDR1 is DFQATT and CDR2 SNEGSKA (reference sequence). The CDR3 contains 13 residues. For the CDR3, the DNA is TGCAGCGCTGTTCAGGGCTGGGACACTGAAGCTTTCTTT. It translates to CSAVQGWDTEAFF.

The V gene is TRBV5-6, the J gene TRBJ1-1; D is undetermined. This CDR3 is built from 14 residues. V gave up 6 bases and J gave up 2 bases, with 14 bases separating them. Germline-derived CDR1 and CDR2 are SGHDT and YYEEEE. CDR3: CASTRVHLNTEAFF. As DNA, the CDR3 is TGTGCCAGCACTCGGGTGCACTTAAACACTGAAGCTTTCTTT.

The genes are TRBV19 and TRBJ1-3; TRBD1 is a possible D gene (5 bases). The CDR3 loop spans 15 amino acids. The V gene's germline CDR1 is LNHDA and CDR2 SQIVND (reference sequence). V lost 4 bases and J 0 bases, leaving 10 bases between the germline ends. CDR3 in amino acids: CASSTAGNSGNTIYF. The DNA of the CDR3 is TGTGCCAGTAGTACCGCAGGGAACTCTGGAAACACCATATATTTT.

Here the CDR3 DNA reads TGTGCCAGCAGCTTAGAGGGGGGGCAGGGATCACCCCTCCACTTT. Its protein is CASSLEGGQGSPLHF. V is TRBV7-2 and J is TRBJ1-6; a possible D gene is TRBD1 (6 bases). The germline V and J ends were trimmed by 1 base and 10 bases, with 14 bases remaining between them. Per germline, CDR1 SGHTA and CDR2 FQGNSA. This CDR3 comprises 15 residues.

The chain recombines TRBV19 with TRBJ1-2, with D possibly being TRBD1 (5 bases). Germline V CDR1 and CDR2: LNHDA, SQIVND (reference sequence). The CDR3 is 13 amino acids. V lost 2 bases and J 7 bases, leaving 11 bases between the germline ends. CDR3: CASSITREAGYTF. CDR3 bases: TGTGCCAGTAGTATAACCAGGGAGGCTGGCTACACCTTC.

The chain uses TRBV12-3 or TRBV12-4 and TRBJ2-1; D is possibly TRBD2 (5 bases). The CDR3 totals 12 residues. With 6 bases removed from V and 12 bases from J, the gap between germline ends came to 15 bases. CDR3 residues: CASRAYREGQFF. In DNA form, the CDR3 reads TGTGCCAGCAGGGCATATCGAGAGGGGCAGTTCTTC.

The genes are TRBV12-3 or TRBV12-4 and TRBJ1-2; D ambiguous. This CDR3 comprises 13 residues. With 6 bases removed from V and 5 bases from J, the gap between germline ends came to 13 bases. As DNA, the CDR3 is TGTGCCAGCAGCCGAGAAAAGGGATATGGCTACACCTTC. As protein: CASSREKGYGYTF.

The CDR3 sequence is CASSGSGKGETQYF. In DNA, the CDR3 is TGTGCCAGCAGTGGATCGGGGAAAGGAGAGACCCAGTACTTC. This chain links TRBV6-1 with TRBJ2-5, with D possibly being TRBD2 (5 bases). From germline, CDR1 is MNHNS and CDR2 SASEGT. The CDR3 sequence is 14 residues long. Trimming pared 4 bases from V and 4 bases from J, leaving 13 bases between.

This rearrangement joins TRBV12-3 or TRBV12-4 to TRBJ2-2; the match to TRBD2 covers 7 bases. The length of the CDR3 is 13 residues. J was trimmed by 5 bases and V by 3 bases; bases with no gene match: 0. This CDR3 is CASSLRGTGELFF. CDR3 DNA sequence: TGTGCCAGCAGTTTGCGGGGGACCGGGGAGCTGTTTTTT.

The chain recombines TRBV7-9 with TRBJ2-3; 7 bases are a match to TRBD2. The V gene's germline CDR1 is SEHNR and CDR2 FQNEAQ (reference sequence). This CDR3 has 17 amino acids. V shed 8 bases and J 3 bases; nucleotides not matched to a gene: 17. The CDR3 bases are TGTGCCAGCCTCGAAGGGCTAGCGGCCTTAGGGACAGATACGCAGTATTTT. It codes for CASLEGLAALGTDTQYF.

The chain combines TRBV27 with TRBJ2-2; D possibly corresponds to TRBD2 (6 bases). The CDR3 extends over 15 amino acids. Germline-derived CDR1 and CDR2 are MNHEY and SMNVEV (reference sequence). V lost 5 bases to trimming and J lost 2 bases, with 12 bases between them. Written as DNA, the CDR3 is TGTGCCAGCAGTCCTCTGGGGGGAAACACCGGGGAGCTGTTTTTT. Amino acid sequence: CASSPLGGNTGELFF.

This rearrangement joins TRBV27 to TRBJ2-5, with a tentative D call TRBD2 (5 bases). CDR1 and CDR2 (germline): MNHEY, SMNVEV (reference sequence). V lost 3 bases and J lost 4, with 9 bases in between. CDR3 length: 13 amino acids. CDR3 region: CASSFSRGETQYF. CDR3 nucleotide sequence: TGTGCCAGCAGTTTCTCACGGGGAGAGACCCAGTACTTC.

V gene TRBV6-1 combines with J gene TRBJ2-5; the match to TRBD2 covers 11 bases. The ends lost 5 bases at V and 5 bases at J; junction bases unmatched: 10. There are 16 residues in the CDR3. Germline CDR1 MNHNS, CDR2 SASEGT. The CDR3 nucleotides read TGTGCCAGCAGTCTCCACGCGACTAGCGGGGCGGAGACCCAGTACTTC. It translates to CASSLHATSGAETQYF.

This sequence joins TRBV7-9 and TRBJ2-1; 12 bases map to TRBD2. The CDR3 is 18 residues long. The V gene's germline CDR1 is SEHNR and CDR2 FQNEAQ (reference sequence). V shed 4 bases and J 6 bases; nucleotides not matched to a gene: 13. CDR3 in amino acids: CASSSGTSTSGRRNEQFF. CDR3 DNA: TGTGCCAGCAGCTCGGGCACGTCTACTAGCGGGAGGCGCAATGAGCAGTTCTTC.

This clonotype was recorded once. The chain employs TRBV23-1 and TRBJ1-2, with D perhaps matching TRBD1 (6 bases). TRBV23-1 is assigned to the ORF class and has an uncertain function. The CDR3 spans 14 residues. V lost 0 bases, J lost 4 bases, and 9 bases lay in between. In nucleotides, the CDR3 is TGCGCCAGCAGTCAATCGGCAGGGGCCTATGGCTACACCTTC. Translation: CASSQSAGAYGYTF.

V usage is TRBV10-1 and J usage is TRBJ2-3; weak D call: TRBD2 (6 bases). The CDR3 sequence is 14 residues long. The V gene lost 0 bases and the J gene lost 6 bases, with 10 bases spanning the gap. Germline CDR1 is WNHNN and CDR2 is SYGVQD (reference sequence). The CDR3 DNA reads as TGCGCCAGCAGTGAGTCACCCAGCGGGGATACGCAGTATTTT. Translation gives CASSESPSGDTQYF.